The next 19 T cell receptor beta chains were all read from a single sample in a study of low-dose radiotherapy and immunotherapy resistance in tumors (dated by TCRdb to 2021 to 2024). These reads were obtained on an Illumina HiSeq 2500. To make first-strand cDNA, Superscript III was used along with a set of TRAV- and TRBV-specific primers so that both the TCRalpha and TCRbeta chains were covered. A roughly 22-cycle PCR with Phusion amplified the TCRs, pairing a constant-region primer with the adapter that was attached to the V primers. TCRdb reprocessed the public reads (quality trimming at Q25 with fastp, clone calling with MiXCR) and kept in-frame beta chains. Every CDR3 protein is listed once, alongside the most common genes and DNA of its rows. This sample lists more than 50,000 distinct CDR3 sequences; 20% to 25% were detected once. About 6% of the sample is taken by the ten largest. This specimen's time point label, per the study, means: before trial treatment.

The sample consisted of PBMCs, taken before treatment. These receptor sequences come from a male donor with prostate cancer.

In its sample, this clonotype was seen a few times. The chain is built from TRBV11-2 and TRBJ2-3; D possibly matches TRBD1 or TRBD2 (6 bases each). The CDR3 consists of 16 residues. Germline V gives CDR1 SGHAT, CDR2 FQNNGV. Trimming took off 6 bases at V and 2 bases at J, with 18 bases between the two ends. The CDR3: CASRWGRGPITDTQYF. The CDR3 coding sequence is TGTGCCAGCAGGTGGGGTCGGGGGCCGATCACAGATACGCAGTATTTT. The variable domain in full, completed from reference TRBV11-2 and TRBJ2-3, reads EAGVAQSPRYKIIEKRQSVAFWCNPISGHATLYWYQQILGQGPKLLIQFQNNGVVDDSQLPKDRFSAERLKGVDSTLKIQPAKLEDSAVYLCASRWGRGPITDTQYFGPGTRLTVL.

This clonotype was detected many times. The chain joins TRBV20-1 to TRBJ2-2; 11 bases line up with TRBD2. This CDR3 is 13 amino acids long. The V gene's germline CDR1 is DFQATT and CDR2 SNEGSKA (reference sequence). This chain's CDR3 is CKGTSGNTGELFF. The DNA for the CDR3 is TGCAAAGGGACTAGCGGGAACACCGGGGAGCTGTTTTTT.

This clonotype has a count of ten or more. This chain uses TRBV27 with TRBJ2-1; 13 bases line up with TRBD2. V lost 3 bases to trimming and J lost 6 bases; unmatched junction nucleotides: 2. The CDR3 has 15 residues. Germline loops: CDR1 MNHEY, CDR2 SMNVEV (reference sequence). This CDR3 reads CASSFTSGGVNEQFF. CDR3 sequence (DNA): TGTGCCAGCAGTTTTACTAGCGGGGGGGTCAATGAGCAGTTCTTC.

This clonotype was observed a single time. It is unclear where the CDR3 begins or ends on the DNA, so no DNA is shown, and the CDR3 is as TCRdb lists it. V usage is TRBV15 and J usage is TRBJ2-2; the table names TRBD1, a call not compared with the DNA. The germline CDR1 and CDR2 sequences are LNHNV and YYDKDF (reference sequence). The CDR3 has 15 residues if both end residues are counted. This CDR3 reads CATSRGGLSGELFFF.

For this clonotype: A much larger clone is a single base away; this may be a read error. This sequence joins TRBV25-1 and TRBJ1-2; TRBD1 is a possible D gene (5 bases). This CDR3 comprises 13 residues. Germline V lookup: CDR1 MGHDK, CDR2 SYGVNS. Written as DNA, the CDR3 is TGTGCCAGCAGTGAGACACAGAGGGGTGGCTTCACCTTC. This translates into CASSETQRGGFTF.

Ten or more counts support this clonotype. The genes are TRBV6-6 and TRBJ2-7; 12 positions agree with TRBD2. This CDR3 is 18 amino acids long. The ends lost 0 bases at V and 0 bases at J; junction bases unmatched: 6. The V gene's germline CDR1 is MNHNY and CDR2 SVGAGI (reference sequence). DNA for the CDR3: TGTGCCAGCAGTTACTCGACTAGCGGGGGAACGAGCTCCTACGAGCAGTACTTC. Translated: CASSYSTSGGTSSYEQYF.

This clonotype was observed a few times. The chain has TRBV9 and TRBJ1-1; 7 nucleotides match TRBD1. The V segment lost 3 bases and the J segment 5 bases; nucleotides outside the gene matches: 4. CDR3 length: 13 amino acids. In germline, CDR1 is SGDLS, CDR2 YYNGEE. CDR3 in DNA: TGTGCCAGCAGCGCTACAGGGGTGACTGAAGCTTTCTTT. Protein: CASSATGVTEAFF.

This clonotype was detected ten times or more. J is TRBJ2-5 and V is TRBV5-4; D possibly corresponds to TRBD2 (6 bases). Germline V CDR1 and CDR2: SGHNT, YYREEE (reference sequence). V lost 0 bases and J lost 5, with 20 bases in between. The CDR3 is 17 residues long. CDR3 in amino acids: CASSLDLGLPGTETQYF. The CDR3 DNA is TGTGCCAGCAGCTTGGACCTGGGACTCCCAGGGACGGAGACCCAGTACTTC.

This clonotype was seen repeatedly, ten times or more. The chain employs TRBV12-3 or TRBV12-4 and TRBJ1-2; D might be TRBD1 (6 bases). This CDR3 is built from 14 residues. V lost 6 bases and J lost 8, with 19 bases in between. The CDR3 DNA reads TGTGCCAGCAGAGACAACAGGGAAGGCCGCGGCTACACCTTC. It translates to CASRDNREGRGYTF.

This clonotype appeared many times. The chain carries TRBV20-1 and TRBJ2-7; 7 nucleotides agree with TRBD2. This CDR3 has 12 amino acids. The V gene's germline CDR1 is DFQATT and CDR2 SNEGSKA (reference sequence). The junction had 3 bases not matched to a gene; V was cut back by 5 bases and J by 2 bases. The CDR3 loop reads CSAASGTYEQYF. CDR3 sequence (DNA): TGCAGTGCTGCGAGCGGGACCTACGAGCAGTACTTC.

This clonotype was seen many times. The genes are TRBV28 and TRBJ1-2; 8 bases are shared with TRBD1. The germline V gene encodes CDR1 MDHEN and CDR2 SYDVKM. This CDR3 spans 13 amino acids. With V trimmed by 5 bases and J by 7 bases, 6 bases remained unmatched. CDR3 sequence reads: CASSIQQGGGYTF. The CDR3 DNA sequence: TGTGCCAGCAGTATACAACAGGGGGGTGGCTACACCTTC.

This clonotype was detected ten times or more. The chain uses TRBV5-4 and TRBJ2-3; D unclear. In germline, CDR1 is SGHNT, CDR2 YYREEE (reference sequence). The V and J ends lost 4 bases and 5 bases respectively, with 8 bases between them. The CDR3 sequence is 12 residues long. CDR3 bases: TGTGCCAGCAGCCGAGGAAAAGATACGCAGTATTTT. It yields the protein CASSRGKDTQYF. The whole variable domain, filled in from reference TRBV5-4 and TRBJ2-3, reads ETGVTQSPTHLIKTRGQQVTLRCSSQSGHNTVSWYQQALGQGPQFIFQYYREEENGRGNFPPRFSGLQFPNYSSELNVNALELDDSALYLCASSRGKDTQYFGPGTRLTVL.

The sample holds many counts of this clonotype. The chain combines TRBV3-1 with TRBJ2-1; possibly TRBD2 for D (5 bases). Trimming took off 5 bases at V and 1 base at J, with 21 bases between the two ends. The CDR3 totals 18 residues. Germline V lookup: CDR1 LGHDT, CDR2 YNNKEL (reference sequence). CDR3 nucleotides: TGTGCCAGCAGCGCCTACGGCTCGTCCGAGGGATCCTACAATGAGCAGTTCTTC. Translating it yields CASSAYGSSEGSYNEQFF.

This clonotype appeared many times. V is TRBV6-5 and J is TRBJ1-5, with no clear D. CDR1 and CDR2 from the germline V gene are MNHEY and SVGAGI. The V end lost 10 bases, the J end lost 2 bases, and 15 bases lay between the germline ends. This CDR3 is 14 amino acids long. CDR3 residues: CATREGGGNQPQHF. In DNA form, the CDR3 reads TGTGCCACTAGGGAGGGCGGCGGCAATCAGCCCCAGCATTTT.

This clonotype was counted at least ten times. The CDR3, as DNA: TGTGCCAGCAGCTTGGTTTCGTGGCGCAGCACTGAAGCTTTCTTT. Translating gives CASSLVSWRSTEAFF. The J gene is TRBJ1-1, the V gene TRBV5-6; no clear D. The CDR3 runs 15 residues. CDR1 SGHDT and CDR2 YYEEEE come from the germline V gene. V lost 0 bases to trimming and J lost 4 bases, with 13 bases between them.

A word on this clonotype: With a far larger clone one base away, a read error is the likely cause. The rearrangement links TRBV13 to TRBJ1-4; D gene uncertain. V gave up 6 bases and J gave up 3 bases, with 17 bases separating them. The germline CDR1 and CDR2 sequences are PRHDT and FYEKMQ (reference sequence). This CDR3 has 16 residues. The CDR3, as DNA: TGTGCCAGCAGAAGACCCCGGGAGGCAGCTAATGAAAAACTGTTTTTT. As protein: CASRRPREAANEKLFF.

About this clonotype: A far larger clone is a single base away, which makes a read error likely. The V call is TRBV12-3 or TRBV12-4, the J call TRBJ2-1, with D tentatively TRBD2 (5 bases). Trimming took off 7 bases at V and 5 bases at J, with 12 bases between the two ends. CDR3 size: 13 residues. For the CDR3, the DNA is TGTGCCAGCACACAGCGGAGTGACAATGAGCAGTTCTTC. Amino acid sequence: CASTQRSDNEQFF.

This clonotype was recorded many times. V usage is TRBV7-9 and J usage is TRBJ2-2; D might be TRBD1 (5 bases). The CDR3 is 15 residues long. Trimming cost V 1 base and J 2 bases, with 8 bases left between them. CDR1 and CDR2 from the germline V gene are SEHNR and FQNEAQ (reference sequence). The CDR3 region is CASSLGDSNTGELFF. The CDR3 DNA reads TGTGCCAGCAGCTTAGGAGACAGTAACACCGGGGAGCTGTTTTTT.

The sample holds many counts of this clonotype. The chain links TRBV25-1 to TRBJ2-1, with D perhaps being TRBD1 or TRBD2 (7 bases each). Germline CDR1 is MGHDK and CDR2 is SYGVNS. The CDR3 has 15 residues. V lost 3 bases and J 7 bases, leaving 16 bases between the germline ends. The DNA of the CDR3 is TGTGCCAGCAGTGACGACAGGGAGGGAGGGAATGAGCAGTTCTTC. Protein: CASSDDREGGNEQFF.